This T cell receptor beta chain appears in the sequencing data of a study of T cells in Graves' hyperthyroidism and ophthalmopathy. Each diagnosis was grounded in clinical symptoms, serum thyroxine and TRAb, thyroid ultrasound, and orbital computed tomography. Amplification of TCR beta CDR3 regions was performed using RNA transcripts as template. Carried out on the TCR CDR3, a first-round RT-PCR used the HTBI primer set. TCRdb passed the multiplex PCR reads through MiXCR, listing each CDR3 protein once. The sample consists of about 660,000 distinct CDR3 sequences, 45% of them appearing once. This clonotype was detected only once. Germline values: CDR1 SGHVS, CDR2 FNYEAQ. Trimming took 5 bases from V and 1 from J; bases not matched to a gene: 8. The CDR3 extends over 17 amino acids.

The sequenced material came from peripheral blood or thyroid tissue (not recorded which). The chain is built from TRBV7-6 and TRBJ2-7; 13 bases are shared with TRBD2. This TCR derives from an adult man with Graves' disease, either hyperthyroidism or ophthalmopathy (not recorded which). The CDR3 bases are TGTGCCAGCAGCCTACTAGCGGGAGGGGTTCTATCCTACGAGCAGTACTTC. The encoded protein is CASSLLAGGVLSYEQYF.